Here is one T cell receptor (beta chain) with its context. Its specificity is unknown. Likely a read error: the CDR3 ends without its conserved phenylalanine or tryptophan. This CDR3 has 12 residues. Germline CDR1 MNHNS, CDR2 SASEGT. This entry is derived from a study of Graves' ophthalmopathy and Graves' hyperthyroidism. Overall study results and limits: The model's prediction of ophthalmopathy progression had roughly 68% sensitivity and roughly 72% specificity.

The authors amplified TCR beta CDR3 regions, and they did so from RNA transcripts for repertoire sequencing. RT-PCR was first run with HTBI primers, then multiplex PCR in a second round. TCRdb independently ran MiXCR on the multiplex PCR reads; one entry per CDR3 protein. The sample lists under 800,000 distinct CDR3 sequences, around a fifth occurring once. Hyperthyroidism patients were newly diagnosed, ill under 2 months, and aged 18 to 65 years. The rearrangement uses TRBV6-1 and TRBJ1-2; D not certain. This receptor was obtained from a woman in her late teens or twenties with stable Graves' hyperthyroidism. Some clones in this sample may be carry-over from other donors' samples. Sequencing input: peripheral blood. The chain's CDR3 is CACSEGLYGYTV. Written as DNA, the CDR3 is TGTGCCTGCAGTGAAGGTCTATATGGCTACACCGTC.